Listed below are T cell receptor beta chains from one sample, sequenced in a study of blood T cell repertoires in COVID-19. Here immunoSEQ multiplex PCR was the method, and the copy in TCRdb shows in-frame clones only, minus some. This table holds 200,000 or so clones, more than 80% found once. Sequencing was carried out using PBMCs or T cells enriched from blood (not recorded which). Receptors were obtained from a woman between 40 and 50 years old with acute COVID-19. Each CDR3 is given with its conserved first and last residue.

>TRBJ2-7|14|TRBV7-2
CASSQPSGGYEQYF
>TRBJ1-6|14|TRBV21-1
CASSHTGKGSPLHF
>TRBJ2-3|13|TRBV14
CASSRTGSDTQYF
>TRBJ2-6|18|TRBV9
CASSVSLQENSGANVLTF
>TRBJ2-5|14|TRBV7-3
CASSPGTGQETQYF
>TRBJ2-4|16|TRBV29-1
CSVEDGGVWGQNIQYF
>TRBJ1-1|19|TRBV12-5
CASGLRLWGQGKMNTEAFF
>TRBJ1-5|15|TRBV5-1
CASSLHGTDYQPQHF
>TRBJ2-5|16|TRBV13
CASSLTSGGAVETQYF
>TRBJ1-1|13|TRBV24-1
CATPTGFLTEAFF
>TRBJ2-5|11|TRBV5-1
CASSLYGTQYF
>TRBJ1-1|14|TRBV15
CATSSRTVNTEAFF
>TRBJ1-4|13|TRBV7-9
CASSLGGSEKLFF
>TRBJ2-7|14|TRBV29-1
CSVAGTEDSYEQYF
>TRBJ1-2|14|TRBV6-2/TRBV6-3
CASSNRGTNYGYTF
>TRBJ1-3|14|TRBV5-8
CASSSGYSGNTIYF
>TRBJ2-3|14|TRBV5-6
CASSLRREWDTQYF
>TRBJ1-5|14|TRBV7-9
CASSAGQGDQPQHF
>TRBJ1-6|15|TRBV2
CASSEEPSVNSPLHF
>TRBJ1-4|15|TRBV2
CASSEIGTGKEKLFF
>TRBJ1-2|15|TRBV5-1
CASSRGTGPNYGYTF
>TRBJ2-5|16|TRBV2
CASTQGLAGGVETQYF
>TRBJ1-2|14|TRBV6-5
CASTGQGALDGYTF
>TRBJ1-4|14|TRBV7-9
CASSGRNANEKLFF
>TRBJ1-3|15|TRBV30
CAFSMGASSGNTIYF
>TRBJ1-6|17|TRBV27
CASSLYLQASYNSPLHF
>TRBJ2-5|15|TRBV27
CASSQLANYQETQYF
>TRBJ1-4|15|TRBV6-5
CASSGGNSANEKLFF
>TRBJ1-5|16|TRBV19
CASSTKQGYSNQPQHF
>TRBJ1-5|13|TRBV7-3
CASSSLPNQPQHF
>TRBJ2-3|17|TRBV18
CASSPSLAATSTDTQYF
>TRBJ1-1|11|TRBV19
CASSIAGKAFF
>TRBJ1-1|14|TRBV5-4
CASSGDSGGTEAFF